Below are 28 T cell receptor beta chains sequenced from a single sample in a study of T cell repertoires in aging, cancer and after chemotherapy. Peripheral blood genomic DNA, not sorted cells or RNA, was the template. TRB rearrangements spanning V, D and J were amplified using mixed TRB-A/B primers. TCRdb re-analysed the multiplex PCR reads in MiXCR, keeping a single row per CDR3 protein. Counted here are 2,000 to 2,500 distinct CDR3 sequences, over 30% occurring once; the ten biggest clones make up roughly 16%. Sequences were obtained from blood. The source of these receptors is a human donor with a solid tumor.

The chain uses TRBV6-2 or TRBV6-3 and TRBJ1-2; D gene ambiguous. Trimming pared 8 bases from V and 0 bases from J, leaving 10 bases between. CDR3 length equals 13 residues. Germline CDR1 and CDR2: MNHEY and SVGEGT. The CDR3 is CASVPRPNYGYTF. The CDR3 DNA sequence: TGTGCCAGCGTCCCTCGCCCTAACTATGGCTACACCTTC.

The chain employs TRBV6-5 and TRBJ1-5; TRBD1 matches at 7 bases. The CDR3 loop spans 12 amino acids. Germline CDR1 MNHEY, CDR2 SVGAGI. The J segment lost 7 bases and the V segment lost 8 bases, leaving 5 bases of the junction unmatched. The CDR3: CASGDRGQPQHF. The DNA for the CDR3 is TGTGCCAGCGGGGACAGAGGCCAGCCCCAGCATTTT.

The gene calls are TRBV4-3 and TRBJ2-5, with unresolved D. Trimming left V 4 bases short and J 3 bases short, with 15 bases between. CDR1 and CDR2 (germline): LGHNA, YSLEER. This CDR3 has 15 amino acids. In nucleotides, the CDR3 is TGCGCCAGCAGCCCGTCGATTTATGAGGAAGAGACCCAGTACTTC. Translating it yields CASSPSIYEEETQYF.

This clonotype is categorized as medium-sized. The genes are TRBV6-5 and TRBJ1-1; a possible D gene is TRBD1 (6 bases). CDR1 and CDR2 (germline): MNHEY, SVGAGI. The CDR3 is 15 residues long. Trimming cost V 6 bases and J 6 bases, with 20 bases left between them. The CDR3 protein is CASSPRGQPGSEAFF. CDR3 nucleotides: TGTGCCAGCAGCCCCCGTGGACAGCCTGGGTCTGAAGCTTTCTTT.

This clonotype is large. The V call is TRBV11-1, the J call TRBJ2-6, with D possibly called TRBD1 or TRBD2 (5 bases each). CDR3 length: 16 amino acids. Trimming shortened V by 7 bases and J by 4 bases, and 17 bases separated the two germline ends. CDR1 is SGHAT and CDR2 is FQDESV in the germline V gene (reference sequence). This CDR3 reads CASTVGVRAGANVLTF. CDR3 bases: TGTGCCAGCACCGTGGGGGTCAGGGCCGGGGCCAACGTCCTGACTTTC.

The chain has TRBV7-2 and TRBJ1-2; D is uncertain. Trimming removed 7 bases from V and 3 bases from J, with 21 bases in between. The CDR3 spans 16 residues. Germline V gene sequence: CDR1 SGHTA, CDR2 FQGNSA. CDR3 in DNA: TGTGCCAGCATCGACGGACGGCGAACTCCGGACTATGGCTACACCTTC. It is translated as CASIDGRRTPDYGYTF.

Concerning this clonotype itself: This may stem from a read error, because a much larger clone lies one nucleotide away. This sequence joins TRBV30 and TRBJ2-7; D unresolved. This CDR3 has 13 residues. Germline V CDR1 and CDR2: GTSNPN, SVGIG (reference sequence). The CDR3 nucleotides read TGTGCCTGGAGTCGTGGCAGGACCTACAAGCAGTACTTC. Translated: CAWSRGRTYKQYF. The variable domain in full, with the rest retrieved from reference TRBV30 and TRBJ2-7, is SQTIHQWPATLVQPVGSPLSLECTVEGTSNPNLYWYRQAAGRGLQLLFYSVGIGQISSEVPQNLSASRPQDRQFILSSKKLLLSDSGFYLCAWSRGRTYKQYFGPGTRLTVT.

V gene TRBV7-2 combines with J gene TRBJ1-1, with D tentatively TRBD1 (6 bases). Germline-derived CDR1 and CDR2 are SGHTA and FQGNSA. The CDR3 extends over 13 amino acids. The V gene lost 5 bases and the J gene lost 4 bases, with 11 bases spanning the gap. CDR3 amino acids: CASSLQGLTEAFF. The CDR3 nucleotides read TGTGCCAGCAGCCTTCAGGGGCTCACTGAAGCTTTCTTT.

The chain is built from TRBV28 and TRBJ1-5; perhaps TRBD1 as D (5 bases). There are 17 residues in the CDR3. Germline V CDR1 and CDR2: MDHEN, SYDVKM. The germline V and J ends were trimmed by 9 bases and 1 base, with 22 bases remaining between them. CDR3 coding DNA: TGTGCCAGACAGGCGTTCCAGGGTCCGGGGAGCAATCAGCCCCAGCATTTT. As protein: CARQAFQGPGSNQPQHF.

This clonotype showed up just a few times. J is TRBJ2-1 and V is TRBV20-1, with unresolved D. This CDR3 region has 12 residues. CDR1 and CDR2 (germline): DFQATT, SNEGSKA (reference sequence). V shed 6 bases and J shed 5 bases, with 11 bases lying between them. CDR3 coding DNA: TGCAGTGCCAAGGATGGGAACAATGAGCAGTTCTTC. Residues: CSAKDGNNEQFF.

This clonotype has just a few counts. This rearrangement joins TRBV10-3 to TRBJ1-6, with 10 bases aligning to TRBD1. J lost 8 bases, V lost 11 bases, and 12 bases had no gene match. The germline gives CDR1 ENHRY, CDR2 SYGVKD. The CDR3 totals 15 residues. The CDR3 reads CASKRAGQGDSPLHF. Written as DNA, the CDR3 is TGTGCCTCCAAACGGGCCGGACAGGGGGATTCACCCCTCCACTTT.

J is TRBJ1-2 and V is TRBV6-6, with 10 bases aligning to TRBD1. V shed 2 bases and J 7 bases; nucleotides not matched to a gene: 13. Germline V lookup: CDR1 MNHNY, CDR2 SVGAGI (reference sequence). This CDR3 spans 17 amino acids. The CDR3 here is CASSYGQTGGSPFGYTF. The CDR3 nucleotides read TGTGCCAGCAGTTACGGACAGACAGGGGGCTCCCCCTTTGGCTACACCTTC.

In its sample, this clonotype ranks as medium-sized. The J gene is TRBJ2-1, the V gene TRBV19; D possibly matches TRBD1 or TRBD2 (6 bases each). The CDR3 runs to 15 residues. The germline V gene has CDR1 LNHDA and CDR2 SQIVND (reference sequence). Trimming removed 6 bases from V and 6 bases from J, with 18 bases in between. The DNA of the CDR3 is TGTGCCAGTAGGCGTTATCCGGGGGCGGTCAATGAGCAGTTCTTC. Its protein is CASRRYPGAVNEQFF.

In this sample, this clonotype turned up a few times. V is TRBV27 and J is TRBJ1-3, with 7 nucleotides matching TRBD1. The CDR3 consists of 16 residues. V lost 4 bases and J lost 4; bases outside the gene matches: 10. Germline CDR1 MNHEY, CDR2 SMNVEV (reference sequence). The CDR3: CASSSPSTGNGNTIYF. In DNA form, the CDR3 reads TGTGCCAGCAGTTCCCCTTCGACAGGGAACGGAAACACCATATATTTT.

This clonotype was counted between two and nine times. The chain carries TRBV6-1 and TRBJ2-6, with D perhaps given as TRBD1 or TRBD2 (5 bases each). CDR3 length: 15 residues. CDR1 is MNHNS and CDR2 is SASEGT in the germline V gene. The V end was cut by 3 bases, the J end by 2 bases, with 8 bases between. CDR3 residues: CASSDLGAGANVLTF. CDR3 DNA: TGTGCCAGCAGTGACCTGGGGGCTGGGGCCAACGTCCTGACTTTC.

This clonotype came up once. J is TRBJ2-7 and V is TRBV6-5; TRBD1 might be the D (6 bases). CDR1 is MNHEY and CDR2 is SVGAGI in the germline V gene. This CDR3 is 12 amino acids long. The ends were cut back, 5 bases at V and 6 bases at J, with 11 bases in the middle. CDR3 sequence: CASSNRVREQYF. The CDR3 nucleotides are TGTGCCAGCAGTAACAGGGTTCGCGAGCAGTACTTC.

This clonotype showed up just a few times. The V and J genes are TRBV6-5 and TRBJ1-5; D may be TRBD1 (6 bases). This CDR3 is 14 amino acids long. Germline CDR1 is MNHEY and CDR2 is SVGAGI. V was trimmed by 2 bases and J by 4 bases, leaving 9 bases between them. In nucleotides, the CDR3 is TGTGCCAGCAGTTACGGACAGAAAAATCAGCCCCAGCATTTT. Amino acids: CASSYGQKNQPQHF.

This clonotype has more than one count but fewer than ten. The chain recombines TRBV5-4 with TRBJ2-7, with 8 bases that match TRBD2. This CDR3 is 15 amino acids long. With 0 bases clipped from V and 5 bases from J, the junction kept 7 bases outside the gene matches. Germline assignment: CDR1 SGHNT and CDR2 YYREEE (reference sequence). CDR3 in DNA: TGTGCCAGCAGCTTGGATGGTAGCGGGGTCAACGAGCAGTACTTC. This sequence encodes CASSLDGSGVNEQYF.

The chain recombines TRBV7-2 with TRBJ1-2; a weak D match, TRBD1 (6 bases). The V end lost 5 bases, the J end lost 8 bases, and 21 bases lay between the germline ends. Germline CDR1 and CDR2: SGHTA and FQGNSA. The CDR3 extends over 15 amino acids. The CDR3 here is CASSLAGHRANGYTF. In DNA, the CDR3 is TGTGCCAGCAGCCTTGCGGGACATAGGGCGAACGGCTACACCTTC.

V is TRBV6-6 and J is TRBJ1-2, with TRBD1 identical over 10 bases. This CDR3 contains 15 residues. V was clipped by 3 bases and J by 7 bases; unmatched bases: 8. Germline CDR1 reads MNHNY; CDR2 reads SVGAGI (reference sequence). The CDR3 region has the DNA TGTGCCAGCAGTTATTCCGGGACAGGGGCGAGTGGCTACACCTTC. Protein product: CASSYSGTGASGYTF.

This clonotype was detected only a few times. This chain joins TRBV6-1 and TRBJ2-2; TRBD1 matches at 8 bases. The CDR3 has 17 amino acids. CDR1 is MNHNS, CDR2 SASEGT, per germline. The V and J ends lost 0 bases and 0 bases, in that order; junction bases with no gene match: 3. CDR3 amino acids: CASSEAQGAANTGELFF. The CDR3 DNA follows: TGTGCCAGCAGTGAAGCCCAGGGGGCGGCGAACACCGGGGAGCTGTTTTTT.

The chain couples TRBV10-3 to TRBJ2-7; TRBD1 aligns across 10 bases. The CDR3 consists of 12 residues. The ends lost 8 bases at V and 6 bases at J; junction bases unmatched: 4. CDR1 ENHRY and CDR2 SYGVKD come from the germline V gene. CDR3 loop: CAISDRGLEQYF. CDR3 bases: TGTGCCATCTCCGACAGGGGGCTCGAGCAGTACTTC.

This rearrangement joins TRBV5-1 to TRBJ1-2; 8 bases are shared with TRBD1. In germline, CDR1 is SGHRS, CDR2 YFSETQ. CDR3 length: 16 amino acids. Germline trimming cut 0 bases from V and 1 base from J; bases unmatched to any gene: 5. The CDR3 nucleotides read TGCGCCAGCAGCTTGGGGCAGGGGGCGATTAACTATGGCTACACCTTC. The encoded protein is CASSLGQGAINYGYTF. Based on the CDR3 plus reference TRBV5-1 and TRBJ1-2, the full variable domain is KAGVTQTPRYLIKTRGQQVTLSCSPISGHRSVSWYQQTPGQGLQFLFEYFSETQRNKGNFPGRFSGRQFSNSRSEMNVSTLELGDSALYLCASSLGQGAINYGYTFGSGTRLTVV.

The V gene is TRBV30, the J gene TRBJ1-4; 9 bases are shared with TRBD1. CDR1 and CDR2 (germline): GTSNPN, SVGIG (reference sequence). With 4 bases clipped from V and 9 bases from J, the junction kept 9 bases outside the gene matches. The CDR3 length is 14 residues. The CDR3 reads CAWTAGTGNKKLFF. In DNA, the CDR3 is TGTGCCTGGACTGCCGGGACAGGGAATAAAAAACTGTTTTTT.

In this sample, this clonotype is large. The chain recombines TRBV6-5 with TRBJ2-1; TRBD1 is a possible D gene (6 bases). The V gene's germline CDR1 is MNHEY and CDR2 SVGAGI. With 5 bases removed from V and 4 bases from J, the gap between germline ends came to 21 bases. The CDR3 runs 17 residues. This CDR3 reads CASSRGQPPHRYNEQFF. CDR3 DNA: TGTGCCAGCAGTCGAGGACAGCCCCCCCATCGTTACAATGAGCAGTTCTTC.

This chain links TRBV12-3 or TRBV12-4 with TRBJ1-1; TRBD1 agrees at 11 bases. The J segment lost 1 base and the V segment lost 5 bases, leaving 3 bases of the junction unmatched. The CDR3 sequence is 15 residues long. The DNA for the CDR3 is TGTGCCAGCAGTCCGGGGACAGGGGGGAACACTGAAGCTTTCTTT. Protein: CASSPGTGGNTEAFF.

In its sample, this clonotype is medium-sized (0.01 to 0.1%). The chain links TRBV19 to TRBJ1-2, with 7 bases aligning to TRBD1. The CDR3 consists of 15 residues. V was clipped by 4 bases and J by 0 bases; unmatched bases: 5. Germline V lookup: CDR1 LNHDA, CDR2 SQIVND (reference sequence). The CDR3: CASSTGQVTNYGYTF. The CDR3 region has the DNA TGTGCCAGTAGTACCGGACAGGTTACTAACTATGGCTACACCTTC.

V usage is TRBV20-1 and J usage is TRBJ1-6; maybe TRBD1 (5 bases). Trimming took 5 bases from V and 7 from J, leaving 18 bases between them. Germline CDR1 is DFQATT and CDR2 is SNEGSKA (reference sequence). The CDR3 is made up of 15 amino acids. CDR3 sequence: CSAAPLIGTNSPLHF. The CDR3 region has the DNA TGCAGTGCTGCACCCCTCATAGGGACGAATTCACCCCTCCACTTT.